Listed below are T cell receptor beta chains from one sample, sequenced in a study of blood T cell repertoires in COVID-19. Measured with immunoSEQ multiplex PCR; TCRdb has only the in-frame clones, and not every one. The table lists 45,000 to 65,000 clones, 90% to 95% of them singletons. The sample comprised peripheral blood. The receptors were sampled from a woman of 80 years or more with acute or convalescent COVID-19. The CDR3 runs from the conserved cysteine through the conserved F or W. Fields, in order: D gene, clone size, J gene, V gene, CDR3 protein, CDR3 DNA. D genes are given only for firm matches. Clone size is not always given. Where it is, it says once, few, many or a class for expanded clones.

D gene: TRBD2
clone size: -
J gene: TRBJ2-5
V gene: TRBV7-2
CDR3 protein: CASSLYSGRAQETQYF
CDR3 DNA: TGTGCCAGCAGCTTATATAGCGGGAGGGCCCAAGAGACCCAGTACTTC

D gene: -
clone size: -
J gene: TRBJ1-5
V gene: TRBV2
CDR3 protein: CASSEAVGGQGNQPQHF
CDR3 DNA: TGTGCCAGCAGTGAAGCGGTGGGGGGGCAAGGCAATCAGCCCCAGCATTTT

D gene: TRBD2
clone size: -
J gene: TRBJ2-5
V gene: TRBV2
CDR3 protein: CASSQGGRGEYQETQYF
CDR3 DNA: TGTGCCAGCAGTCAAGGAGGTCGGGGGGAGTACCAAGAGACCCAGTACTTC

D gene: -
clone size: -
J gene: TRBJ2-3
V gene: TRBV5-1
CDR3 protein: CASNYGSLDTQYF
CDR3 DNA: TGCGCCAGCAACTACGGGAGTTTGGATACGCAGTATTTT

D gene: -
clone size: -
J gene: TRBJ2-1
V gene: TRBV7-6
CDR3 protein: CASSLAGGARISNEQFF
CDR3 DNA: TGTGCCAGCAGCTTAGCGGGTGGAGCGCGAATATCCAATGAGCAGTTCTTC

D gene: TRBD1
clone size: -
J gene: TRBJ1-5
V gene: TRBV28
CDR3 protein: CASSYQDREHQPQHF
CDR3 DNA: TGTGCCAGCAGTTATCAAGACAGGGAGCACCAGCCCCAGCATTTT

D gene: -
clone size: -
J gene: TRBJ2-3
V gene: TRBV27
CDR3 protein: CASSGSGLTDTQYF
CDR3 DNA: TGTGCCAGCAGTGGGTCGGGTCTCACAGATACGCAGTATTTT

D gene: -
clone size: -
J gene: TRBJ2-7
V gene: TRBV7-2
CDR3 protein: CASSSAGLTYEQYF
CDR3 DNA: TGTGCCAGCAGCTCGGCAGGGTTGACCTACGAGCAGTACTTC

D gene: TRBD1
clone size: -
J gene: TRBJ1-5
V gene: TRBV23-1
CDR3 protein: CASKQHKKTGWVNQPQHF
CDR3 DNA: TGCGCCAGCAAACAACATAAAAAGACAGGGTGGGTCAATCAGCCCCAGCATTTT

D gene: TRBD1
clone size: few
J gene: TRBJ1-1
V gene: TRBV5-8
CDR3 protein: CASSLVRQGVVGNTEAFF
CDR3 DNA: TGTGCCAGCAGCTTGGTTCGCCAGGGGGTAGTTGGGAACACTGAAGCTTTCTTT

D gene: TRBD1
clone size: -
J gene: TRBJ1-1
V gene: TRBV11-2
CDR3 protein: CASSQKSGGLTEAFF
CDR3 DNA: TGTGCCAGCAGCCAAAAATCAGGGGGATTAACTGAAGCTTTCTTT

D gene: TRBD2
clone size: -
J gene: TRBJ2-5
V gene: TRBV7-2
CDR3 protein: CASSWTGGQETQYF
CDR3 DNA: TGTGCCAGCAGCTGGACGGGAGGGCAAGAGACCCAGTACTTC

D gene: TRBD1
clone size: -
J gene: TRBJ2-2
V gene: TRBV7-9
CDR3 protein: CASSSPTGKNTGELFF
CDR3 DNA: TGTGCCAGCAGCTCCCCGACAGGGAAGAACACCGGGGAGCTGTTTTTT

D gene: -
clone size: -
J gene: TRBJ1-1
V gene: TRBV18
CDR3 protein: CASSLATGNTEAFF
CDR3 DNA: TGTGCCAGCTCACTGGCGACAGGGAACACTGAAGCTTTCTTT

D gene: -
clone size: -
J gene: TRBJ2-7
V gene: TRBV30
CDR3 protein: CAWRRLGGFEQYF
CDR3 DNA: TGTGCCTGGAGGAGACTAGGAGGCTTCGAGCAGTACTTC